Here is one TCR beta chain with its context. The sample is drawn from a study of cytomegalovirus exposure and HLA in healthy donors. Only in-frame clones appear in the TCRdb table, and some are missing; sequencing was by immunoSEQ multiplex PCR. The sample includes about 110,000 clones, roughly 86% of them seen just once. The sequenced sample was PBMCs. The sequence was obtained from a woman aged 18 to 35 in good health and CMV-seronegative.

CDR3 region: CASSGTFIRNQPQHF. CDR3 nucleotide sequence: TGTGCCAGTAGCGGGACTTTTATCAGGAATCAGCCCCAGCATTTT. The chain couples TRBV19 to TRBJ1-5, with a tentative D call TRBD1 (5 bases). Per germline, CDR1 LNHDA and CDR2 SQIVND (reference sequence). This CDR3 is 15 amino acids long. V lost 6 bases and J lost 4, with 16 bases in between.